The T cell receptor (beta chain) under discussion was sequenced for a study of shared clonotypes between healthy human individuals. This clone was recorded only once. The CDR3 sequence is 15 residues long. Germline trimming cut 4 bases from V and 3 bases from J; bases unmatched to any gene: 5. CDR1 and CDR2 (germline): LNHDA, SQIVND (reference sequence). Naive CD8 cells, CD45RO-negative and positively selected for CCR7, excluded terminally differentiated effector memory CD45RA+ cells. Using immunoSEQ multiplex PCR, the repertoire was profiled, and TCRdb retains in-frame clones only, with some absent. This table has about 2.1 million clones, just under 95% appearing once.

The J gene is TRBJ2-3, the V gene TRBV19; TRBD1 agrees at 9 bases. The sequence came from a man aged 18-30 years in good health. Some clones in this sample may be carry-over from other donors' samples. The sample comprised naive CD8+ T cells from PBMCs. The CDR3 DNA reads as TGTGCCAGTAGTAAGCACAGGGGGCGGACAGATACGCAGTATTTT. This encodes CASSKHRGRTDTQYF.